The rows below give T cell receptor beta chains drawn from one sample of a study of circulating CD8 cells and anti-PD-1 response in melanoma. TCRdb re-called the reads through MiXCR, storing one row per CDR3 protein. The table lists over five distinct CDR3 sequences. The material sequenced was CD8+ T cells from PBMCs, taken at baseline or after one month of anti-PD-1 therapy (not recorded which). These receptors all come from a human donor with melanoma. Each CDR3 is given with its conserved first and last residue. The order of the fields is V gene, D gene, J gene, CDR3 protein, CDR3 DNA. A D gene is named only where the DNA matches it firmly.

v_gene: TRBV30
d_gene: .
j_gene: TRBJ1-5
CDR3aa: CAWSVPGQPQHF
CDR3nt: TGTGCCTGGAGTGTGCCCGGTCAGCCCCAGCATTTT